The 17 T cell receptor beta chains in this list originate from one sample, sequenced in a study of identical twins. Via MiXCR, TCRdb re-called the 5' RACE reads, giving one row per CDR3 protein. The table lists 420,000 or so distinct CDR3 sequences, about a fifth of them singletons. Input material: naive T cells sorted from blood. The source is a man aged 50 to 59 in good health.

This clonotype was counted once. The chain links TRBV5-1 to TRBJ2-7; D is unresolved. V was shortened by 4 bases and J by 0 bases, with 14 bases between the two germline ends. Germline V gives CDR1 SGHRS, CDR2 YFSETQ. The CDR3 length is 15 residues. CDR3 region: CASSPGGGYSYEQYF. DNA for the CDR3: TGCGCCAGCAGCCCCGGTGGTGGGTACTCCTACGAGCAGTACTTC. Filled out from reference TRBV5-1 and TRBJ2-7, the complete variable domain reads KAGVTQTPRYLIKTRGQQVTLSCSPISGHRSVSWYQQTPGQGLQFLFEYFSETQRNKGNFPGRFSGRQFSNSRSEMNVSTLELGDSALYLCASSPGGGYSYEQYFGPGTRLTVT.

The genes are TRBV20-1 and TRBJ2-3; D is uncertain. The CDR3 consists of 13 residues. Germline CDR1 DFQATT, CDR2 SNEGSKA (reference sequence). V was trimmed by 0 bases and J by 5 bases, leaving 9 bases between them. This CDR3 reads CSARDLMEDTQYF. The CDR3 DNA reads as TGCAGTGCTAGAGATCTCATGGAAGATACGCAGTATTTT.

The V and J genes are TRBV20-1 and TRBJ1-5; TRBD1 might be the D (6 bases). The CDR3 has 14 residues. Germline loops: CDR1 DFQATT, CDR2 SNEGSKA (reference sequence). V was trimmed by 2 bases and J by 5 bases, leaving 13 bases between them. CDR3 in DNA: TGCAGTGCTAGAAGAACAGGGAGGGATCAGCCCCAGCATTTT. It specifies CSARRTGRDQPQHF.

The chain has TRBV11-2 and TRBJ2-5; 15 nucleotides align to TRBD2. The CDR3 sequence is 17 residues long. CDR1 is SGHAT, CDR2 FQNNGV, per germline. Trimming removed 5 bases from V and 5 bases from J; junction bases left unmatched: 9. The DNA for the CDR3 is TGTGCCAGCAGCCCCGGACTAGCGGGAGGGTGGGGGGAGACCCAGTACTTC. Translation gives CASSPGLAGGWGETQYF.

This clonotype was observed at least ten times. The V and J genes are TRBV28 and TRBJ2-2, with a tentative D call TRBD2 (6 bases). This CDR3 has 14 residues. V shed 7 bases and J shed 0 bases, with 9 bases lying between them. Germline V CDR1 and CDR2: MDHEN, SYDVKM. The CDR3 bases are TGTGCCAGCAACGCGGGGCCGAACACCGGGGAGCTGTTTTTT. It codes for CASNAGPNTGELFF.

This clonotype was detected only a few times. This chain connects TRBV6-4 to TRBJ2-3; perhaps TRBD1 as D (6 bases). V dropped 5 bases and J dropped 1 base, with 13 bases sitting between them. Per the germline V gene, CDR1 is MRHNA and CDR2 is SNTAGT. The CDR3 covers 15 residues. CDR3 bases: TGTGCCAGCAGTTCCACAGGGTTTGGCACAGATACGCAGTATTTT. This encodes CASSSTGFGTDTQYF.

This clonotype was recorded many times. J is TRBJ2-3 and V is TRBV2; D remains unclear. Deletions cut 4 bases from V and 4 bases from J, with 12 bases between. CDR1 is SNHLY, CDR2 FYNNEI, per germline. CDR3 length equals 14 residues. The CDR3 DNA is TGTGCCAGCAGTGGGCCCCCGAACCCAGATACGCAGTATTTT. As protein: CASSGPPNPDTQYF.

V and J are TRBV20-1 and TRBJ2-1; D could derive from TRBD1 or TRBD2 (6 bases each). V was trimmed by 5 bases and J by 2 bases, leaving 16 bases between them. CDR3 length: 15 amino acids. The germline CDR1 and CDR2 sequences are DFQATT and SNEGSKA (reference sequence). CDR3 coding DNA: TGCAGTGCTCCTATAGCGGAGGGGGCCTACAATGAGCAGTTCTTC. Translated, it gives CSAPIAEGAYNEQFF.

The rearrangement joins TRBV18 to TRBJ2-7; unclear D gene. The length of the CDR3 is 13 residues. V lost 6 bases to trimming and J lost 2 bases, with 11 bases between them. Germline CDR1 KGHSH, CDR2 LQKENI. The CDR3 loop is CASSTSTTYEQYF. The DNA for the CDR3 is TGTGCCAGCTCTACGTCGACAACCTACGAGCAGTACTTC. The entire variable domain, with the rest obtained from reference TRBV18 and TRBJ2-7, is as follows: NAGVMQNPRHLVRRRGQEARLRCSPMKGHSHVYWYRQLPEEGLKFMVYLQKENIIDESGMPKERFSAEFPKEGPSILRIQQVVRGDSAAYFCASSTSTTYEQYFGPGTRLTVT.

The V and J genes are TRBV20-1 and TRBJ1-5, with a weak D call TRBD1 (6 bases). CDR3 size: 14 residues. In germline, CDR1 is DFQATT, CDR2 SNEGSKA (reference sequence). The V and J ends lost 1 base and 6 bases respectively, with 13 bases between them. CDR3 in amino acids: CSARGGGGSQPQHF. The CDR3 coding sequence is TGCAGTGCTAGAGGTGGAGGGGGTAGTCAGCCCCAGCATTTT.

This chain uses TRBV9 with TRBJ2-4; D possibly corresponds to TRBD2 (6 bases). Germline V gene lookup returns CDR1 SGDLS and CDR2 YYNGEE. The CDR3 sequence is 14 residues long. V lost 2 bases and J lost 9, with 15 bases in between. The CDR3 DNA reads TGTGCCAGCAGCGTGGAGGGAAGGGGTAGCATTCAGTACTTC. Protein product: CASSVEGRGSIQYF.

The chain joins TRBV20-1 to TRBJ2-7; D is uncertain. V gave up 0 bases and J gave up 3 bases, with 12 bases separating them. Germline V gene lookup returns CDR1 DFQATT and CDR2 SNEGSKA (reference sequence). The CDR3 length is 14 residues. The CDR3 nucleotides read TGCAGTGCTAGAGATCTCAGATCCATCTACGAGCAGTACTTC. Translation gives CSARDLRSIYEQYF.

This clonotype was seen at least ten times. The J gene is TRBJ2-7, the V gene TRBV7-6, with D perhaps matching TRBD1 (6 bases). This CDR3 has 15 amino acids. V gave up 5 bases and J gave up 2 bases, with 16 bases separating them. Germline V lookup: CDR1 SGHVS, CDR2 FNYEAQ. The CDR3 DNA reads TGTGCCAGCAGCCCAGGGATTAGGGGGACCTACGAGCAGTACTTC. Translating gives CASSPGIRGTYEQYF.

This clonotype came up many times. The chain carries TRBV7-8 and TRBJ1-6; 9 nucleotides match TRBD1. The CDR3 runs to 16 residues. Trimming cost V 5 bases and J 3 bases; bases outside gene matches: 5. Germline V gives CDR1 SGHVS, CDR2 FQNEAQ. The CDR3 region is CASSGTGGGYNSPLHF. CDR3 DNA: TGTGCCAGCAGCGGAACAGGGGGCGGCTATAATTCACCCCTCCACTTT.

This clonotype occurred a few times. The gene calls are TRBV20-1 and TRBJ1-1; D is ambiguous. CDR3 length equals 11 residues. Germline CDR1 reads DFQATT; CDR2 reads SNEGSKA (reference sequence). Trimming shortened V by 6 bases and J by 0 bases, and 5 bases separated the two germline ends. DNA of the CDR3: TGCAGTGCGTACTTGAACACTGAAGCTTTCTTT. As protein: CSAYLNTEAFF.

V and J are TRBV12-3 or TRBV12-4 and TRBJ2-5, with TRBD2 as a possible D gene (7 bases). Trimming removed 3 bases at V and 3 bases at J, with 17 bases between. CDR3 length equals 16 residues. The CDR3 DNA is TGTGCCAGCAGTTTGGGGGGGCGCGGAGGGGAAGAGACCCAGTACTTC. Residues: CASSLGGRGGEETQYF.

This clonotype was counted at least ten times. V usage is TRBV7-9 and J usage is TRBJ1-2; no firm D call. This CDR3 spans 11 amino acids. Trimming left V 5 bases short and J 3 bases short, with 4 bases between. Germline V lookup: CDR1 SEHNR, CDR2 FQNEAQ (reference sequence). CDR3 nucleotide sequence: TGTGCCAGCAGCCTCGACTATGGCTACACCTTC. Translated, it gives CASSLDYGYTF.